This TCR beta chain derives from a study of blood T cell repertoires in COVID-19. The CDR3 is made up of 13 amino acids. Looked up from germline, CDR1 is SQVTM and CDR2 is ANQGSEA. Trimming removed 3 bases at V and 0 bases at J, with 8 bases between. In the authors' methods: Nucleated cell counts were estimated from reference gene primer amplification. The method was immunoSEQ multiplex PCR; TCRdb's version includes in-frame clones alone and lacks a portion of them. The DNA gave D and trimming, while V, J and clone size come from that table. The table shows some 320,000 clones, with 70% to 90% occurring only once.

Sequences were obtained from PBMCs or T cells enriched from blood (not recorded which). The sequence came from a woman aged 30 to 39 who had recovered from COVID-19. The chain has TRBV29-1 and TRBJ1-2; D is unresolved. CDR3 in amino acids: CSVDVFTNYGYTF. The DNA for the CDR3 is TGCAGCGTTGATGTTTTTACTAACTATGGCTACACCTTC.